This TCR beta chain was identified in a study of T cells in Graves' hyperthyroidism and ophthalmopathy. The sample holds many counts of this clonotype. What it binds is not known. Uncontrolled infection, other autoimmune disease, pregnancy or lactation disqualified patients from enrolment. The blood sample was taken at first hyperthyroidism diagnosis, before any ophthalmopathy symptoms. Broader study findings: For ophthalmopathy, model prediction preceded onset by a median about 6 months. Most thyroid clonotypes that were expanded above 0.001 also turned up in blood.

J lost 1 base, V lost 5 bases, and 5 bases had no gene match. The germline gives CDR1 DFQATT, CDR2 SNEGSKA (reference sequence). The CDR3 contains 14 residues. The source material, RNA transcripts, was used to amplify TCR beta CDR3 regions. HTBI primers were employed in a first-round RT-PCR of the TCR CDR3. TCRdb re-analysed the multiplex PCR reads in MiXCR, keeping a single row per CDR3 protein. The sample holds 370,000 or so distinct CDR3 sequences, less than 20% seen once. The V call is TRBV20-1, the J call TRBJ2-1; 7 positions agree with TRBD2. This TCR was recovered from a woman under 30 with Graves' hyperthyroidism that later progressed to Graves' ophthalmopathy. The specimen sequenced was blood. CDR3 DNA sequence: TGCAGTGCTCAAGCGGGACCTTCCTACAATGAGCAGTTCTTC. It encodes CSAQAGPSYNEQFF.